The clone carrying this TCR beta chain has more than one count but fewer than ten. The target antigen is unknown. The junction differs from germline at one of its ends, possibly a read error. 13 Jbeta primers and 60 Vbeta primers were used for the PCR. The protocol was immunoSEQ multiplex PCR, while the TCRdb copy is restricted to in-frame clones and leaves out a portion. This sample has fewer than 250,000 clones, with around 85% found just once. The data were obtained in a study of cytomegalovirus exposure and HLA in healthy donors. Looking at the study overall: The 100 million to 120 million unique TCR beta sequences, from around 200 million T cells, were found by an earlier analysis. Findings and limits, study-wide: For most TCR beta V segments, an earlier analysis put the productive rate at about 87% or about 30% of the time. A later analysis showed HLA-associated TCR beta chains outstripping equally common others in clonal expansion. Sequence variants that were highly shared formed a cluster that was likely a sequencing artifact.

CDR1 is SGHNT and CDR2 is YYREEE in the germline V gene (reference sequence). The CDR3 is made up of 14 amino acids. The clonotype comes from a girl aged 2 to 10 in good health and CMV-seronegative. Sample: PBMCs. The chain carries TRBV5-4 and TRBJ1-1, with a tentative D call TRBD1 (5 bases). The CDR3 nucleotides read TGTGCCAGCAGCCGAGACAGCCTCAACACTGAAGCTCTCTTT. Encoded protein: CASSRDSLNTEALF.